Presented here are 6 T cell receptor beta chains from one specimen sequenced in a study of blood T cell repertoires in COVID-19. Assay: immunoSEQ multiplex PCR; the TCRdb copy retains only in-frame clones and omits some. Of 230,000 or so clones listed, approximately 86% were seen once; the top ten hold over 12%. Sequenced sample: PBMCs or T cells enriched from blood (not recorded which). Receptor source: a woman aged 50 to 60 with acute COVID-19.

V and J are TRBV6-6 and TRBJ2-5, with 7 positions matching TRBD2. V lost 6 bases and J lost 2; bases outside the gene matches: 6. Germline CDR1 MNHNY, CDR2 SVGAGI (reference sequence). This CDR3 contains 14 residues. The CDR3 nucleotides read TGTGCCAGCAGGCCGGGACTATCTCAAGAGACCCAGTACTTC. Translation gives CASRPGLSQETQYF.

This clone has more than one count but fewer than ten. CDR3 nucleotides: TGTGCCAGCAGTGCGGACAGGGTGTGGGGAAACACCATATATTTT. This encodes CASSADRVWGNTIYF. The chain carries TRBV2 and TRBJ1-3, with TRBD1 identical over 8 bases. The CDR3 totals 15 residues. CDR1 and CDR2 (germline): SNHLY, FYNNEI. J lost 4 bases, V lost 4 bases, and 6 bases had no gene match. Complete variable domain (other parts from reference TRBV2 and TRBJ1-3): EPEVTQTPSHQVTQMGQEVILRCVPISNHLYFYWYRQILGQKVEFLVSFYNNEISEKSEIFDDQFSVERPDGSNFTLKIRSTKLEDSAMYFCASSADRVWGNTIYFGEGSWLTVV.

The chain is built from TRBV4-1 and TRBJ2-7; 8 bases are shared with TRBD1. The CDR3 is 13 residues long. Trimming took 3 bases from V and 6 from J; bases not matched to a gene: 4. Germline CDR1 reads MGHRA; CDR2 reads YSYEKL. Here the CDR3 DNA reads TGCGCCAGCAGCCATGGACAGGGTTTCGAGCAGTACTTC. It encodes CASSHGQGFEQYF.

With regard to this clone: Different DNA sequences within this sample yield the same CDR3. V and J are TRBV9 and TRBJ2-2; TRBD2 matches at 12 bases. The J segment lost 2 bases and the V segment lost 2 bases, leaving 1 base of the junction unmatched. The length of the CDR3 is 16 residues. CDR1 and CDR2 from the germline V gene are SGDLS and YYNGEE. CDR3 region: CASSVGLAGNTGELFF. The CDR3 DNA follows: TGTGCCAGCAGCGTCGGACTAGCGGGAAACACCGGGGAGCTGTTTTTT.

The CDR3 DNA follows: TGTGCCAGCTCCGGACAGGGGACTCTGGGGGCCAACGTCCTGACTTTC. This encodes CASSGQGTLGANVLTF. The chain recombines TRBV18 with TRBJ2-6; 9 bases agree with TRBD1. Per germline, CDR1 KGHSH and CDR2 LQKENI. The CDR3 is made up of 16 amino acids. V was pared by 6 bases and J by 4 bases, with 7 bases of the junction left unmatched.

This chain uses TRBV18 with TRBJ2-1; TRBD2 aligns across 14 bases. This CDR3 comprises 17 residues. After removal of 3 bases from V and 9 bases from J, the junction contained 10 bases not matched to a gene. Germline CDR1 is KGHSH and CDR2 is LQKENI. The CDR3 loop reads CASSPGTSGRLTREQFF. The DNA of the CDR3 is TGTGCCAGCTCACCCGGGACTAGCGGGAGATTGACGCGTGAGCAGTTCTTC.